This T cell receptor beta chain was observed in a study of cytomegalovirus exposure and HLA in healthy donors. Overall study findings and caveats: TCR beta chain V- and J-gene trimming was linked, in a later analysis, to a missense variant in DCLRE1C.

PCR used 60 Vbeta primers and 13 Jbeta primers. As processed by the authors: The authors later counted around 80 million unique TCR beta chains, roughly 11 million of them shared. The protocol was immunoSEQ multiplex PCR, while the TCRdb copy is restricted to in-frame clones and leaves out a portion. For V, J and clone size, that table is used; D and trimming come from the DNA. The sample shows roughly 110,000 clones, roughly 72% of them seen only once. This clone turned up a few times. Its cognate antigen is unknown. The receptor was isolated from a man in his thirties or forties in good health and CMV-seronegative. Sequences were obtained from PBMCs.

CDR3 coding DNA: TGTGCCAGCAGCTTTGGACTAGCGGGAGCAAATGAGCAGTTCTTC. This sequence encodes CASSFGLAGANEQFF. V and J are TRBV5-8 and TRBJ2-1; 13 bases align to TRBD2. CDR1 is SGHTS, CDR2 YDEGEE, per germline. The CDR3 totals 15 residues. After removal of 2 bases from V and 7 bases from J, the junction contained 3 bases not matched to a gene.